This is a list of T cell receptor beta chains from one sample in a study of blood T cell repertoires in COVID-19. Method: immunoSEQ multiplex PCR; TCRdb's copy keeps in-frame clones and lacks some. The sample has some 240,000 clones, 65% to 90% seen once. Sequenced: peripheral blood. Receptors originate from a woman aged 70-85 years with COVID-19, enrolled during active disease. The CDR3 runs from the conserved cysteine through the conserved F or W. The D gene is left open where the match is weak. The size entry is marked missing in some rows and otherwise reads once, few, many or a size class.

j_gene | abundance | d_gene | v_gene | CDR3aa | CDR3nt
TRBJ1-1 | NA | TRBD1 | TRBV7-8 | CASSLVTGGFDTEAFF | TGTGCCAGCAGCTTAGTCACAGGGGGCTTTGACACTGAAGCTTTCTTT
TRBJ2-1 | NA | NA | TRBV6-5 | CASSYGGDEQFF | TGTGCCAGCAGTTACGGGGGCGATGAGCAGTTCTTC
TRBJ2-5 | NA | NA | TRBV18 | CASSTGGEETQYF | TGTGCCAGCTCCACCGGGGGTGAAGAGACCCAGTACTTC
TRBJ1-2 | few | NA | TRBV4-3 | CASSSSVGDNYGYTF | TGCGCCAGCAGCTCTTCAGTAGGGGATAACTATGGCTACACCTTC
TRBJ2-2 | NA | NA | TRBV7-9 | CASSWHRVTGELFF | TGTGCCAGCAGCTGGCACAGGGTTACCGGGGAGCTGTTTTTT
TRBJ1-1 | NA | NA | TRBV30 | CAGGLTTEAFF | TGTGCCGGGGGCCTGACGACTGAAGCTTTCTTT
TRBJ1-5 | NA | TRBD1 | TRBV5-5 | CASSFGQGAGQPQHF | TGTGCCAGCAGTTTCGGACAGGGGGCTGGTCAGCCCCAGCATTTT
TRBJ1-1 | NA | TRBD1 | TRBV6-1 | CASSEPGQAPSEAFF | TGTGCCAGCAGTGAACCGGGACAGGCCCCATCTGAAGCTTTCTTT
TRBJ2-7 | NA | TRBD1 | TRBV11-3 | CASSSTGAHEQYF | TGTGCCAGCAGCTCCACAGGGGCCCACGAGCAGTACTTC
TRBJ1-5 | NA | TRBD1 | TRBV19 | CASSIRGTGDQPQHF | TGTGCCAGTAGTATAAGGGGGACAGGGGATCAGCCCCAGCATTTT
TRBJ1-2 | few | TRBD1 | TRBV19 | CASGRRDRVDYGYTF | TGTGCCAGTGGACGGAGGGACAGGGTGGACTATGGCTACACCTTC
TRBJ2-7 | NA | NA | TRBV5-1 | CASSLDYGKTYEQYF | TGCGCCAGCAGCTTGGACTACGGGAAAACCTACGAGCAGTACTTC
TRBJ1-1 | NA | NA | TRBV6-5 | CASSWSGGLNTEAFF | TGTGCCAGCAGTTGGTCTGGCGGTTTGAACACTGAAGCTTTCTTT
TRBJ2-5 | NA | TRBD2 | TRBV5-1 | CASSLAKGLAGDETQYF | TGCGCCAGCAGCTTGGCCAAAGGACTAGCGGGAGATGAGACCCAGTACTTC
TRBJ1-5 | NA | TRBD1 | TRBV6-2/TRBV6-3 | CASSYGIDRGRNQPQHF | TGTGCCAGCAGTTACGGGATTGACAGGGGCCGTAATCAGCCCCAGCATTTT
TRBJ2-3 | few | NA | TRBV6-2/TRBV6-3 | CASSRGGDTQYF | TGTGCCAGCAGTCGAGGGGGAGATACGCAGTATTTT
TRBJ2-4 | few | NA | TRBV5-6 | CASSSLVLAKNIQYF | TGTGCCAGCAGCTCTCTCGTACTGGCCAAAAACATTCAGTACTTC
TRBJ2-3 | NA | NA | TRBV9 | CASSVGAGRSTDTQYF | TGTGCCAGCAGCGTAGGGGCGGGGCGAAGCACAGATACGCAGTATTTT
TRBJ2-2 | NA | TRBD1 | TRBV9 | CASSVHAGGAGGELFF | TGTGCCAGCAGCGTCCACGCAGGGGGCGCGGGCGGGGAGCTGTTTTTT
TRBJ1-1 | NA | TRBD1 | TRBV19 | CASSTQGANTEAFF | TGTGCCAGTAGTACCCAGGGGGCCAACACTGAAGCTTTCTTT
TRBJ2-3 | NA | TRBD2 | TRBV5-1 | CASSLVGEGRNTQYF | TGCGCCAGCAGCTTGGTCGGGGAGGGGAGAAATACGCAGTATTTT
TRBJ1-2 | NA | TRBD1 | TRBV9 | CASSVGTGLNYGYTF | TGTGCCAGCAGCGTGGGGACAGGGTTAAACTATGGCTACACCTTC
TRBJ1-2 | NA | TRBD1 | TRBV14 | CASSLRDREIRCYTF | TGTGCCAGCAGCCTCCGGGACAGGGAGATAAGGTGCTACACCTTC
TRBJ2-6 | NA | TRBD1 | TRBV19 | CASTPGQGFSGANVLTF | TGTGCCAGTACCCCGGGACAGGGGTTCTCTGGGGCCAACGTCCTGACTTTC
TRBJ1-2 | NA | NA | TRBV18 | CASSPSTTNYGYTF | TGTGCCAGCTCACCCTCGACTACTAACTATGGCTACACCTTC
TRBJ1-2 | NA | NA | TRBV12-3/TRBV12-4 | CASSLTGAGYTF | TGTGCCAGCAGTTTGACTGGGGCGGGCTACACCTTC
TRBJ1-2 | NA | TRBD1 | TRBV7-9 | CASSATGAFGYTF | TGTGCCAGCAGCGCGACAGGGGCCTTTGGCTACACCTTC
TRBJ2-3 | NA | TRBD2 | TRBV6-2/TRBV6-3 | CASSKGLAGTDTQYF | TGTGCCAGCAGCAAGGGACTAGCGGGCACAGATACGCAGTATTTT
TRBJ2-3 | NA | TRBD2 | TRBV7-2 | CASSFSGGGTDTQYF | TGTGCCAGCAGCTTTAGCGGGGGCGGCACAGATACGCAGTATTTT
TRBJ1-1 | NA | NA | TRBV7-2 | CASSPQPGEAFF | TGTGCCAGCAGCCCCCAACCGGGGGAAGCTTTCTTT
TRBJ2-1 | NA | TRBD2 | TRBV6-6 | CASLTSRNEQFF | TGTGCCAGCCTGACTAGCCGCAATGAGCAGTTCTTC
TRBJ1-3 | few | NA | TRBV19 | CASIPSGGASGNTIYF | TGTGCCAGTATCCCCTCGGGGGGGGCATCTGGAAACACCATATATTTT
TRBJ2-7 | NA | NA | TRBV11-2 | CASSPRDFSYEQYF | TGTGCCAGCAGCCCCAGGGACTTCTCCTACGAGCAGTACTTC
TRBJ2-7 | NA | TRBD2 | TRBV5-5 | CASRIGREIKVSSEQYF | TGTGCCAGCAGAATTGGGCGGGAGATTAAGGTTTCGTCCGAGCAGTACTTC
TRBJ1-5 | NA | NA | TRBV19 | CASSTGRGQPQHF | TGTGCCAGTAGCACAGGGAGAGGTCAGCCCCAGCATTTT
TRBJ1-1 | NA | TRBD1 | TRBV10-3 | CAINGQGGDTEAFF | TGTGCCATCAACGGACAGGGAGGCGACACTGAAGCTTTCTTT
TRBJ2-7 | NA | NA | TRBV28 | CASSSQQGTFWNEQYF | TGTGCCAGCAGCTCCCAGCAGGGGACATTTTGGAACGAGCAGTACTTC
TRBJ2-7 | few | TRBD2 | TRBV10-1 | CASSETSGRTVSYEQYF | TGCGCCAGCAGTGAAACTAGCGGGAGAACGGTGTCCTACGAGCAGTACTTC
TRBJ2-2 | NA | TRBD2 | TRBV11-3 | CASSVLAGVGELFF | TGTGCCAGCAGCGTGCTAGCGGGGGTCGGGGAGCTGTTTTTT
TRBJ2-7 | NA | TRBD1 | TRBV7-9 | CASSSRTGVWEQYF | TGTGCCAGCAGCTCCAGGACAGGGGTTTGGGAGCAGTACTTC
TRBJ1-4 | NA | TRBD1 | TRBV3-1/TRBV3-2 | CASSQVAGGGKLFF | TGTGCCAGCAGCCAAGTGGCAGGGGGTGGAAAACTGTTTTTT
TRBJ1-1 | NA | NA | TRBV14 | CASSQDLGASRHTEAFF | TGTGCCAGCAGCCAAGATTTGGGGGCAAGTCGTCACACTGAAGCTTTCTTT